The entry below gives a single T cell receptor beta chain sequence along with its context. The antigen remains undetermined. Clinicians diagnosed patients from clinical symptoms, serum thyroxine and TRAb, thyroid ultrasound and orbital computed tomography. Isolation of PBMCs was performed on 8.5 to 10 ml fresh peripheral blood. This specimen comes from a study of T cells in Graves' hyperthyroidism and ophthalmopathy. The study's findings and limits: Ophthalmopathy could be told apart from stable hyperthyroidism with a 13 V-J model. Ophthalmopathy got predicted by the model a median roughly 6.4 months before its onset.

The source material, RNA transcripts, was used to amplify TCR beta CDR3 regions. Primed by the HTBI set, a first-round RT-PCR was run on the TCR CDR3. TCRdb independently ran MiXCR on the multiplex PCR reads; one entry per CDR3 protein. The sample carries around 760,000 distinct CDR3 sequences, about 35% recorded once. Sample: blood. This sequence was found in a woman aged 40 to 55 with Graves' hyperthyroidism.

The CDR3 sequence: CASSSLGGIGIEQYF. The CDR3 DNA reads TGTGCCAGCAGCTCGCTAGGAGGGATCGGTATCGAGCAGTACTTC. V and J are TRBV11-2 and TRBJ2-7, with a weak D call TRBD2 (6 bases). CDR3 length: 15 residues. The V gene's germline CDR1 is SGHAT and CDR2 FQNNGV. The V gene lost 4 bases and the J gene lost 6 bases, with 19 bases spanning the gap.